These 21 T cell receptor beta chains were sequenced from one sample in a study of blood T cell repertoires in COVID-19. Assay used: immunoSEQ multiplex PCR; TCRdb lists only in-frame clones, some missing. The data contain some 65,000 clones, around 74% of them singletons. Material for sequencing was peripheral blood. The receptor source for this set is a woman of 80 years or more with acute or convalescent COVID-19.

The CDR3 loop is CASSEPGQGGYTF. For the CDR3, the DNA is TGCGCCAGCAGCGAACCGGGACAGGGGGGCTACACCTTC. The rearrangement links TRBV5-1 to TRBJ1-2; 10 positions agree with TRBD1. The V gene's germline CDR1 is SGHRS and CDR2 YFSETQ. The CDR3 contains 13 residues. V dropped 4 bases and J dropped 8; count of bases not matched to a gene: 5.

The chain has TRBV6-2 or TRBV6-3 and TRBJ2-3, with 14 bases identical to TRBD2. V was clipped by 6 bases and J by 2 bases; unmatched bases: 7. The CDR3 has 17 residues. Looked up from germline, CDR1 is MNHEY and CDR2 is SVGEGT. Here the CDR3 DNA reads TGTGCCAGCAGCACGCGGGGACTAGCGGGGGCCACAGATACGCAGTATTTT. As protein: CASSTRGLAGATDTQYF.

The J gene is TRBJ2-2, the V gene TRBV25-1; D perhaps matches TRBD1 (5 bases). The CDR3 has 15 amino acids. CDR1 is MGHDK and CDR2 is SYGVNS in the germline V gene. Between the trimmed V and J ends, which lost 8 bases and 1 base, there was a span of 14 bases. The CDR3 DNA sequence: TGTGCCAGCCAACCATACGGACAGAACACCGGGGAGCTGTTTTTT. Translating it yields CASQPYGQNTGELFF.

The CDR3 DNA reads TGTGCCAGCAGTTCCCGGGGAGAAGATACGCAGTATTTT. Protein product: CASSSRGEDTQYF. The V and J genes are TRBV7-3 and TRBJ2-3; possibly TRBD2 for D (5 bases). CDR1 is SGHTA, CDR2 FQGTGA, per germline. The CDR3 covers 13 residues. Between the trimmed V and J ends, which lost 6 bases and 5 bases, there was a span of 12 bases.

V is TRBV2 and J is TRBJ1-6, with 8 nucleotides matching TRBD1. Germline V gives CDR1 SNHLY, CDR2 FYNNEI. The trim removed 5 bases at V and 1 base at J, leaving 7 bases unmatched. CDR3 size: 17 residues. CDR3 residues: CASSLRDRGSYNSPLHF. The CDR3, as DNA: TGTGCCAGCAGTCTTAGAGACAGGGGATCCTATAATTCACCCCTCCACTTT.

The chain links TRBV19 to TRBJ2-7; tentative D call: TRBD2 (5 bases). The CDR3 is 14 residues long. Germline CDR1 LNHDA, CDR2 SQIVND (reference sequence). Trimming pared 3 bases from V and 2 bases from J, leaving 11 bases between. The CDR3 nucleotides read TGTGCCAGTAGTATCGGGGATTTGGCCTACGAGCAGTACTTC. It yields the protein CASSIGDLAYEQYF. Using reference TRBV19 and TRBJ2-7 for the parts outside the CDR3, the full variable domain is DGGITQSPKYLFRKEGQNVTLSCEQNLNHDAMYWYRQDPGQGLRLIYYSQIVNDFQKGDIAEGYSVSREKKESFPLTVTSAQKNPTAFYLCASSIGDLAYEQYFGPGTRLTVT.

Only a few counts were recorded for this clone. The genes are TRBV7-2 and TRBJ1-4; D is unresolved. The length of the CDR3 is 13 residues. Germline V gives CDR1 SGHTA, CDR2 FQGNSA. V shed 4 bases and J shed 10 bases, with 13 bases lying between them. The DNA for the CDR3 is TGTGCCAGCAGCTCCGGACCCGAGGGAAAACTGTTTTTT. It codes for CASSSGPEGKLFF.

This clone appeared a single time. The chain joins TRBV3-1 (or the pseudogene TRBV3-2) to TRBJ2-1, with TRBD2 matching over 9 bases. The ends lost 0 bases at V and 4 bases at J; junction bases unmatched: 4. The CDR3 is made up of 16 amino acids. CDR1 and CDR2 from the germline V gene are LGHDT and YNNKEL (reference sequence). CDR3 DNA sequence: TGTGCCAGCAGCCAAGATCTGCGGGAGGGATACAATGAGCAGTTCTTC. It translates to CASSQDLREGYNEQFF.

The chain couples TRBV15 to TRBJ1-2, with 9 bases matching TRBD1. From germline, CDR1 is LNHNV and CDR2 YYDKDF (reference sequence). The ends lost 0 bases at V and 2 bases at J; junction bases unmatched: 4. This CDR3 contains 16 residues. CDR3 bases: TGTGCCACCAGCAGAGAGACAGGGGGGTTCAACTATGGCTACACCTTC. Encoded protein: CATSRETGGFNYGYTF.

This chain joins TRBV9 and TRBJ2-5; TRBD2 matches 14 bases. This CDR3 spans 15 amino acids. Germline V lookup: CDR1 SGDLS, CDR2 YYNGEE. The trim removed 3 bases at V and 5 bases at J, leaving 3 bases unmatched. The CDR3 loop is CASSAGLAGGETQYF. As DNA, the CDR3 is TGTGCCAGCAGCGCCGGACTAGCGGGAGGTGAGACCCAGTACTTC.

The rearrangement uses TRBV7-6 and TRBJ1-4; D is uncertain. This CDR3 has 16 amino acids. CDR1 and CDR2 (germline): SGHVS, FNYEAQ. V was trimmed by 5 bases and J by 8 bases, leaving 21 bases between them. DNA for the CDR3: TGTGCCAGCAGCAGAGAAATTCTCGGGGTAGGAGAAAAACTGTTTTTT. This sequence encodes CASSREILGVGEKLFF.

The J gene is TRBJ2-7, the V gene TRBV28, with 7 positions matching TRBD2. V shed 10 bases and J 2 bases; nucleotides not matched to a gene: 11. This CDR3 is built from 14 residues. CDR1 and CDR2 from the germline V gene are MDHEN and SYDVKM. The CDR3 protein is CATLALAEAYEQYF. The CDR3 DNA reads TGTGCCACCCTGGCGCTAGCGGAGGCCTACGAGCAGTACTTC.

The CDR3 loop reads CASSPSGRGGQPQHF. For the CDR3, the DNA is TGTGCCAGCAGTCCGTCGGGTAGGGGGGGTCAGCCCCAGCATTTT. The chain carries TRBV28 and TRBJ1-5, with a possible D match to TRBD1 (6 bases). The CDR3 is 15 residues long. Germline loops: CDR1 MDHEN, CDR2 SYDVKM. Trimming removed 5 bases at V and 6 bases at J, with 17 bases between.

CDR3 in amino acids: CASSLVTSGRSGTQYF. DNA for the CDR3: TGTGCCAGCAGCTTAGTAACTAGCGGGAGGTCGGGCACGCAGTATTTT. This chain links TRBV7-2 with TRBJ2-3; 12 nucleotides match TRBD2. From germline, CDR1 is SGHTA and CDR2 FQGNSA. The CDR3 is made up of 16 amino acids. V lost 1 base, J lost 9 bases, and 8 bases stayed unmatched.

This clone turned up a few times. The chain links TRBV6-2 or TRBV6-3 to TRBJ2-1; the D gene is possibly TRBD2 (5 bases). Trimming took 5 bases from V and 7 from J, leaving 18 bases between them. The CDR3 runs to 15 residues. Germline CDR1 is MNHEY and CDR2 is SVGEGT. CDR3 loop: CASSQHSGVRNEQFF. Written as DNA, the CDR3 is TGTGCCAGCAGTCAACACAGCGGAGTAAGGAATGAGCAGTTCTTC.

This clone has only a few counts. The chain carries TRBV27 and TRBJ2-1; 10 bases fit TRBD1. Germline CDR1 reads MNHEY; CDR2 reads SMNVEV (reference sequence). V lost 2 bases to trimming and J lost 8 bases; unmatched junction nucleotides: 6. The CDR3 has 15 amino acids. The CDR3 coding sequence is TGTGCCAGCAGTTTAGGGACAGGGGACGTGGATGAGCAGTTCTTC. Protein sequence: CASSLGTGDVDEQFF.

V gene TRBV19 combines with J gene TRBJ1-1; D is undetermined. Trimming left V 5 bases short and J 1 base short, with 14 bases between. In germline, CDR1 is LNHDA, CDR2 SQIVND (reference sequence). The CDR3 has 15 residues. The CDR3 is CASSPLLGRNTEAFF. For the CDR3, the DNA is TGTGCCAGTAGTCCCCTCTTGGGGAGGAACACTGAAGCTTTCTTT.

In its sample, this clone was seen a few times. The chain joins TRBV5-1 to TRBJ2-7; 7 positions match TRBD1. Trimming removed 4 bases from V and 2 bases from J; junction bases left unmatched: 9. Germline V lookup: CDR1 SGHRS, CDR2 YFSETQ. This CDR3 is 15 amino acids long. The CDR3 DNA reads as TGCGCCAGCAGCCCTCAGACAGGGACAACCTACGAGCAGTACTTC. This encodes CASSPQTGTTYEQYF. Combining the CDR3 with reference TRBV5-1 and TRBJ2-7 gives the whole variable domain KAGVTQTPRYLIKTRGQQVTLSCSPISGHRSVSWYQQTPGQGLQFLFEYFSETQRNKGNFPGRFSGRQFSNSRSEMNVSTLELGDSALYLCASSPQTGTTYEQYFGPGTRLTVT.

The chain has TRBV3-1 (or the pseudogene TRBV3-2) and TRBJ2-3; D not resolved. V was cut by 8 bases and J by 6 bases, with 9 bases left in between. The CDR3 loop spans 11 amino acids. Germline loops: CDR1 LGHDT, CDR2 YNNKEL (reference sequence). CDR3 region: CASATVDTQYF. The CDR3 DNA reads TGTGCCAGCGCCACGGTTGATACGCAGTATTTT.

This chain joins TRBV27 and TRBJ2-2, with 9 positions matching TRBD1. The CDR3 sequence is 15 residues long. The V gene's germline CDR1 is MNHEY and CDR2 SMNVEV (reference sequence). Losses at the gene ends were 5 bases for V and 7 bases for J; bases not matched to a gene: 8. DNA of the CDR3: TGTGCCAGCAGTGGCTACAGGGGGCTAAGCGGGGAGCTGTTTTTT. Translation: CASSGYRGLSGELFF.

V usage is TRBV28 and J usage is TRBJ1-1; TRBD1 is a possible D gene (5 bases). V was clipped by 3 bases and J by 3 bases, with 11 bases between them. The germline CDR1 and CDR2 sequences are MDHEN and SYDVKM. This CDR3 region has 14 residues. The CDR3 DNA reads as TGTGCCAGCAGTTTTAGGCGGGGGTACACTGAAGCTTTCTTT. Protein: CASSFRRGYTEAFF.